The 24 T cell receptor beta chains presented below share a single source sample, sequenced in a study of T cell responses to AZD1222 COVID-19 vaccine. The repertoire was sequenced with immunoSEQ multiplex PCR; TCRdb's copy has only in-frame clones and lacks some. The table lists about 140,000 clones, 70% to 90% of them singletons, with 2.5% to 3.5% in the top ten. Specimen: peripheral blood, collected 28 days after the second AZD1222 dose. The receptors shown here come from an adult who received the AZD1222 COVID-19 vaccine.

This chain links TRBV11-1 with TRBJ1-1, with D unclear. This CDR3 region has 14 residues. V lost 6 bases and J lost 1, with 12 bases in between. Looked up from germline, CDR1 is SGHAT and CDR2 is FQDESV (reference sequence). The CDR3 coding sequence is TGTGCCAGCAGACCTACGGCGGCGAACACTGAAGCTTTCTTT. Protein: CASRPTAANTEAFF.

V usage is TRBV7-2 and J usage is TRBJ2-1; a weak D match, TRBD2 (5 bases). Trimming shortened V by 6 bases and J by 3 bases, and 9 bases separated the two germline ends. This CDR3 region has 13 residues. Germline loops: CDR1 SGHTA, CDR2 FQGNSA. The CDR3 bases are TGTGCCAGCAGTGGAGGCCTCTACAATGAGCAGTTCTTC. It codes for CASSGGLYNEQFF.

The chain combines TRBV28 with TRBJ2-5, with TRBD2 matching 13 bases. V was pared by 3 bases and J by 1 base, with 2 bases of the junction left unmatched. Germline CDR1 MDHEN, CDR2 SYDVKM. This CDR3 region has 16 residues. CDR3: CASSFGTSGAQETQYF. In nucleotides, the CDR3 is TGTGCCAGCAGTTTTGGGACTAGCGGGGCCCAAGAGACCCAGTACTTC.

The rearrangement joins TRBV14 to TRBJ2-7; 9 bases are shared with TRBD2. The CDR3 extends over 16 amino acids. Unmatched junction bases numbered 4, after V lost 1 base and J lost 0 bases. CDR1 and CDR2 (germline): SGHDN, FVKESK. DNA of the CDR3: TGTGCCAGCAGCCAAGCGACTAGCGGAAGCTCCTACGAGCAGTACTTC. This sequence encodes CASSQATSGSSYEQYF.

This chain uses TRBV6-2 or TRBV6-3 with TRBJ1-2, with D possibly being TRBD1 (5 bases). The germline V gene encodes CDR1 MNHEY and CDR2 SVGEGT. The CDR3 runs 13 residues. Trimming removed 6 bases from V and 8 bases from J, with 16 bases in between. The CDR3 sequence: CASSPLGVKGYTF. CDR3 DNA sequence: TGTGCCAGCAGCCCCCTAGGGGTAAAAGGCTACACCTTC.

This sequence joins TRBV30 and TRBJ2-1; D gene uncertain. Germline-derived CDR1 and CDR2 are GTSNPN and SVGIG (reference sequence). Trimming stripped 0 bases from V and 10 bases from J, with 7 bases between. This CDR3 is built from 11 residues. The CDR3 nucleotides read TGTGCCTGGAGTGTACAAGTGGAGCAGTTCTTC. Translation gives CAWSVQVEQFF.

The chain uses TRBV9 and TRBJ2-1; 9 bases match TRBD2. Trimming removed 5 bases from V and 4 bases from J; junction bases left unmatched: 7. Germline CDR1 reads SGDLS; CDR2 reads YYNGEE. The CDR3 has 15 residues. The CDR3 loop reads CASSDLAGRYNEQFF. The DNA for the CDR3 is TGTGCCAGCAGTGACCTAGCGGGGCGATACAATGAGCAGTTCTTC.

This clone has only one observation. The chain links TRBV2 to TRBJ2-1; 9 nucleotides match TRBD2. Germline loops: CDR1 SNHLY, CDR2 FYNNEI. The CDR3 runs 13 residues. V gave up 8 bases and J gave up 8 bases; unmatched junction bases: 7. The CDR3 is CASGGEREDEQFF. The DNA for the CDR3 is TGTGCCAGCGGAGGGGAGCGGGAGGATGAGCAGTTCTTC.

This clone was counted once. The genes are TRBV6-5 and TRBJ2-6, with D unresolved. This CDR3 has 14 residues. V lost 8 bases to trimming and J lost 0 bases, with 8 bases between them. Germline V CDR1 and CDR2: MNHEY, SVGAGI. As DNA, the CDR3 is TGTGCCAGCGCTCAGCTCTCTGGGGCCAACGTCCTGACTTTC. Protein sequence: CASAQLSGANVLTF.

The CDR3 DNA is TGTGCCAGCAGTTACGATCTTGCAGGGGGGAATTCACCCCTCCACTTT. This encodes CASSYDLAGGNSPLHF. The chain joins TRBV6-2 or TRBV6-3 to TRBJ1-6; 7 bases agree with TRBD1. With V trimmed by 2 bases and J by 7 bases, 8 bases remained unmatched. This CDR3 has 16 amino acids. CDR1 is MNHEY and CDR2 is SVGEGT in the germline V gene.

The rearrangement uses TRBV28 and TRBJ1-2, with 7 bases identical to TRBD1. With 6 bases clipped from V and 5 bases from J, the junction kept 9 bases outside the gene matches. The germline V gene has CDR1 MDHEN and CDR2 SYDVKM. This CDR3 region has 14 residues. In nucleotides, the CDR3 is TGTGCCAGCAGCCCCGCAGGGGGAGTATATGGCTACACCTTC. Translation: CASSPAGGVYGYTF.

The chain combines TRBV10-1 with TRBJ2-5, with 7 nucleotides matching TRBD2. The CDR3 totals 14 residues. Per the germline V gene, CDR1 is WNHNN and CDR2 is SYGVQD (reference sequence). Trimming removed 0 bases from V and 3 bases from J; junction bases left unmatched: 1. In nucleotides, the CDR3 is TGCGCCAGCAGTGAGTCGGGAGGGGAAGAGACCCAGTACTTC. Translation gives CASSESGGEETQYF.

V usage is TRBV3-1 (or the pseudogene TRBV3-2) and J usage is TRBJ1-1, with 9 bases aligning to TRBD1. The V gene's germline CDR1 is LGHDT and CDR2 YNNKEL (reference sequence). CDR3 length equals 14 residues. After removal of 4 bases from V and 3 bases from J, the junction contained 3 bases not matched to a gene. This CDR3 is CASSPGTGYTEAFF. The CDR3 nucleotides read TGTGCCAGCAGCCCGGGGACAGGGTACACTGAAGCTTTCTTT.

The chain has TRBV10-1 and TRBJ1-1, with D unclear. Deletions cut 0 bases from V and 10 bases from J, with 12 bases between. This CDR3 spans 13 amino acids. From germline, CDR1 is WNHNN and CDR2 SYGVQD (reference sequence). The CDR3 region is CASSESRSVVAFF. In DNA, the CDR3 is TGCGCCAGCAGTGAGTCACGGAGTGTGGTAGCTTTCTTT.

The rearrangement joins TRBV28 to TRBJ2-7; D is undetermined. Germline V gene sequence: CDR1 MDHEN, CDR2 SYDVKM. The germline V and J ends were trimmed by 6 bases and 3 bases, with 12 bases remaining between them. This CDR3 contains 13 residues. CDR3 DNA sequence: TGTGCCAGCAGGACTCCTTCCGACTACGAGCAGTACTTC. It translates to CASRTPSDYEQYF.

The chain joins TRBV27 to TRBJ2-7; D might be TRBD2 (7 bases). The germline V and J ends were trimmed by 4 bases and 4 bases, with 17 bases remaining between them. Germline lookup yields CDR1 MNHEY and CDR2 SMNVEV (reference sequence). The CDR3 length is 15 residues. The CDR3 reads CASSSPTGGVYEQYF. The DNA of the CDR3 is TGTGCCAGCAGTTCCCCCACGGGGGGCGTATACGAGCAGTACTTC.

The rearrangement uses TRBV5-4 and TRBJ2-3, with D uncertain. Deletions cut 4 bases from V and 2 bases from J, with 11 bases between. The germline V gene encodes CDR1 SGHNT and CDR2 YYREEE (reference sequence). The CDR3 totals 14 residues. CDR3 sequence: CASSPPANTDTQYF. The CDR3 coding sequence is TGTGCCAGCAGCCCACCCGCTAACACAGATACGCAGTATTTT.

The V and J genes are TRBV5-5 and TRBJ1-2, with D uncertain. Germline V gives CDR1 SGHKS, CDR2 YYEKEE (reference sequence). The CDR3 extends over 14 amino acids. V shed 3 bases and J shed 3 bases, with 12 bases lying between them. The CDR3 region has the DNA TGTGCCAGCAGCTCACAACCTGGGGACTATGGCTACACCTTC. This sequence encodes CASSSQPGDYGYTF.

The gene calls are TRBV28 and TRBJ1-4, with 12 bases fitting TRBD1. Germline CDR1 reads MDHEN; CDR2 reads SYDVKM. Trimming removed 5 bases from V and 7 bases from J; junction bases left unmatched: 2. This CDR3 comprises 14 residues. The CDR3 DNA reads TGTGCCAGCAGTGGGGGACAGGGGGCTGAAAAACTGTTTTTT. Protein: CASSGGQGAEKLFF.

This CDR3 reads CASSPVVGNEQYF. The DNA of the CDR3 is TGTGCCAGCAGCCCGGTGGTAGGTAACGAGCAGTACTTC. The V and J genes are TRBV7-9 and TRBJ2-7; D unresolved. This CDR3 has 13 residues. V dropped 5 bases and J dropped 5 bases, with 13 bases sitting between them. The germline V gene has CDR1 SEHNR and CDR2 FQNEAQ (reference sequence).

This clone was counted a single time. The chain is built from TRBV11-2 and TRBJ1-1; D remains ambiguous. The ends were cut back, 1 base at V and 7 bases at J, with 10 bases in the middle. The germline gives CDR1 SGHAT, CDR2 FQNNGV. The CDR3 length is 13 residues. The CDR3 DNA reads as TGTGCCAGCAGCTTAGGGTTAGAAGATGAAGCTTTCTTT. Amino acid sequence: CASSLGLEDEAFF.

The CDR3 loop reads CASSLKRGGVSTGELFF. DNA for the CDR3: TGTGCCAGCAGCTTGAAGCGGGGGGGCGTAAGCACCGGGGAGCTGTTTTTT. The chain links TRBV7-2 to TRBJ2-2; 10 positions agree with TRBD2. J was trimmed by 4 bases and V by 3 bases; bases with no gene match: 8. The CDR3 is 17 residues long. Per germline, CDR1 SGHTA and CDR2 FQGNSA.

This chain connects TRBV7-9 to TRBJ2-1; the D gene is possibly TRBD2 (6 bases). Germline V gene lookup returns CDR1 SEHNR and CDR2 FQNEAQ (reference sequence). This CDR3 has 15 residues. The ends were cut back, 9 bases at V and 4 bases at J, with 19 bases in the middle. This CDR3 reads CASDPGAGIYNEQFF. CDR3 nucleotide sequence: TGTGCCAGTGATCCCGGGGCGGGAATTTACAATGAGCAGTTCTTC.

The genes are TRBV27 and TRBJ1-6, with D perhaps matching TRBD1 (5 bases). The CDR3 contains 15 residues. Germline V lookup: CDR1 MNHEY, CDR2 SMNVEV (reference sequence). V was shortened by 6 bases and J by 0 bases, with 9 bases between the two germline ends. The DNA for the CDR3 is TGTGCCAGCAGAGACAGAAGCTCCTATAATTCACCCCTCCACTTT. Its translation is CASRDRSSYNSPLHF.